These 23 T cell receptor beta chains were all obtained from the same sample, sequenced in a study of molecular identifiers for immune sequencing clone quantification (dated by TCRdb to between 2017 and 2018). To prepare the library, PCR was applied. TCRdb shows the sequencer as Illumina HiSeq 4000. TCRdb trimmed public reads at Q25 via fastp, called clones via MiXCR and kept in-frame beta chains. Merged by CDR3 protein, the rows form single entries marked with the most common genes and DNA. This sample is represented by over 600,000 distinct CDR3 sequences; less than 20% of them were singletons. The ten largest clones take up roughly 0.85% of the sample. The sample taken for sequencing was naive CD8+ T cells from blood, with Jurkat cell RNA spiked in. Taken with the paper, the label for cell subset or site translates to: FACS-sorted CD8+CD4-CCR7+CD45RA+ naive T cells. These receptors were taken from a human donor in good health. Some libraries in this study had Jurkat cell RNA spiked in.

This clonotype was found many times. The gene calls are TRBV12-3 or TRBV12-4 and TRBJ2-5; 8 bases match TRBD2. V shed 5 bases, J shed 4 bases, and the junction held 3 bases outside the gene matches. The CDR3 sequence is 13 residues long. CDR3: CASSEAGVETQYF. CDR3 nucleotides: TGTGCCAGCAGTGAAGCGGGAGTAGAGACCCAGTACTTC.

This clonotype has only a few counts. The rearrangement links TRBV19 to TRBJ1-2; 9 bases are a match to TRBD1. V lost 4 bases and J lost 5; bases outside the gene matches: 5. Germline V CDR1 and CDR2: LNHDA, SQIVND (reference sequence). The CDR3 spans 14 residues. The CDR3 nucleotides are TGTGCCAGTAGTAGGACAGGGGAGAGGTATGGCTACACCTTC. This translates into CASSRTGERYGYTF.

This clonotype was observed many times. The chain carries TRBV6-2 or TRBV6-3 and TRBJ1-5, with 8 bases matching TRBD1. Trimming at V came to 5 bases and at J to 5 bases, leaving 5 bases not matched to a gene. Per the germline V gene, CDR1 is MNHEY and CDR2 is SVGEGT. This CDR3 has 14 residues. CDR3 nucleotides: TGTGCCAGCAGTCGCGGACAGGGCGATCAGCCCCAGCATTTT. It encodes CASSRGQGDQPQHF.

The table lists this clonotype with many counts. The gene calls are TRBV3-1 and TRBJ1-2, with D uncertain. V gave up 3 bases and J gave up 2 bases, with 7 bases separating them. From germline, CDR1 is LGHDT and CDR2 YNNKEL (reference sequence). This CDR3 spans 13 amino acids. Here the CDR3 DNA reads TGTGCCAGCAGCCAGGCCGGGAACTATGGCTACACCTTC. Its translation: CASSQAGNYGYTF.

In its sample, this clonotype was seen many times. CDR3 nucleotides: TGTGCCAGCAGTCACAGGGGAGGGTACACTGAAGCTTTCTTT. Translated: CASSHRGGYTEAFF. The chain combines TRBV28 with TRBJ1-1, with 7 bases lining up with TRBD1. CDR1 MDHEN and CDR2 SYDVKM come from the germline V gene. V lost 5 bases and J lost 3; bases outside the gene matches: 6. This CDR3 contains 14 residues.

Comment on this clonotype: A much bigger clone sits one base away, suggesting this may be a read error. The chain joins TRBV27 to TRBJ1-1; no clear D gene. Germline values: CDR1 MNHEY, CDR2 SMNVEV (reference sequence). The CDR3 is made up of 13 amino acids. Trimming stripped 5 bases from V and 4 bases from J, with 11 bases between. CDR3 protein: CASSGRRPTEAFF. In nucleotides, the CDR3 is TGTGCCAGCAGTGGAAGACGGCCCACTGAAGCTTTCTTT.

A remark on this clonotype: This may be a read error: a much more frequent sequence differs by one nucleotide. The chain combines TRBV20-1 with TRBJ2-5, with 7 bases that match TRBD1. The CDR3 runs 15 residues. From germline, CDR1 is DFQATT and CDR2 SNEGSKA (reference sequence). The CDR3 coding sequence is TGCGGTGCTAGGGGACAGACTACAGCCGTAGAGACCCAGTACTTC. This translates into CGARGQTTAVETQYF.

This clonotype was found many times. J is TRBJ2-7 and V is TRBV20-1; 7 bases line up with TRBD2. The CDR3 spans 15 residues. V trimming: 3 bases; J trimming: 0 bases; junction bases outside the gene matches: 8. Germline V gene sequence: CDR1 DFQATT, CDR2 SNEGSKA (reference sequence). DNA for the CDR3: TGCAGTGCTAGTAGTACTAGCGAGAGCTCCTACGAGCAGTACTTC. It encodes CSASSTSESSYEQYF.

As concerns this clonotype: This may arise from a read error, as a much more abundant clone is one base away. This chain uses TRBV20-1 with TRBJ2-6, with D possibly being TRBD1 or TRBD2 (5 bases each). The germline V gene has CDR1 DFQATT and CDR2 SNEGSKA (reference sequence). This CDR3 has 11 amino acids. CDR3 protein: CSATGASVLTF. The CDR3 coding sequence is TGCAGTGCTACCGGGGCCAGCGTCCTGACTTTC.

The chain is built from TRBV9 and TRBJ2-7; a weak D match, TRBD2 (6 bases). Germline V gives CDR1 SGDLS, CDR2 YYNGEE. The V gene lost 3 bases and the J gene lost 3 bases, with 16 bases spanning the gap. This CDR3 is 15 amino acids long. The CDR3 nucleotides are TGTGCCAGCAGCGCCGGTGGCGGGATCCTCTACGAGCAGTACTTC. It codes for CASSAGGGILYEQYF.

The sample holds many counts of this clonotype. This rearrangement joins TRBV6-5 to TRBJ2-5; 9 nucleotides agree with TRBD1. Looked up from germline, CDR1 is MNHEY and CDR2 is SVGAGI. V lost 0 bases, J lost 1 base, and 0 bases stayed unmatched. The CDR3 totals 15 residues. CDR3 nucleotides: TGTGCCAGCAGTTACTCGACAGGGGGCCAAGAGACCCAGTACTTC. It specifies CASSYSTGGQETQYF.

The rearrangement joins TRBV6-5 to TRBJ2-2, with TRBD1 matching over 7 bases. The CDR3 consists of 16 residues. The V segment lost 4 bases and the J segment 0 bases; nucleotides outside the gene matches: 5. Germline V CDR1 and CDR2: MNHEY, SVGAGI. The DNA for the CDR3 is TGTGCCAGCAGTTCGGACAGGTTCGCGAACACCGGGGAGCTGTTTTTT. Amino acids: CASSSDRFANTGELFF.

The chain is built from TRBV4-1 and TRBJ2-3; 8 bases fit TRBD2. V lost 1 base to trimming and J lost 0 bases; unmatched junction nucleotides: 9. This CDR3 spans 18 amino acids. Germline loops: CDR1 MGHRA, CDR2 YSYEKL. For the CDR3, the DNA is TGCGCCAGCAGCCAAGGGAGGGATGCGGGGGGTAGCACAGATACGCAGTATTTT. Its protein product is CASSQGRDAGGSTDTQYF.

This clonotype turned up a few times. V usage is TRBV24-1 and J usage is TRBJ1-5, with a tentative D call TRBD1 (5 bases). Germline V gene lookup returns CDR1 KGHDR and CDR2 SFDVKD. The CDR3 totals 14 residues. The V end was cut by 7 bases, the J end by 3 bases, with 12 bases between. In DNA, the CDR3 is TGTGCCACCAGCGACAGATACCACAATCAGCCCCAGCATTTT. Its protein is CATSDRYHNQPQHF.

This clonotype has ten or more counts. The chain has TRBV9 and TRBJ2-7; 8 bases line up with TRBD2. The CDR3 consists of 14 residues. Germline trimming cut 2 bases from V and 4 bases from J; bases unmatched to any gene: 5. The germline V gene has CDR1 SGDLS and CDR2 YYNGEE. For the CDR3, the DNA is TGTGCCAGCAGCGTGACGGGAGGGAAGTACGAGCAGTACTTC. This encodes CASSVTGGKYEQYF.

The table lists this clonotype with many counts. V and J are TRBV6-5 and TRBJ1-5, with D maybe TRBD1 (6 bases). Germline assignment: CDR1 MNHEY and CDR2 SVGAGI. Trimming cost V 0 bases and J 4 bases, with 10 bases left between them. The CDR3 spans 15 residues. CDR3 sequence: CASSYSGGINQPQHF. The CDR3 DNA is TGTGCCAGCAGTTACTCCGGGGGCATTAATCAGCCCCAGCATTTT.

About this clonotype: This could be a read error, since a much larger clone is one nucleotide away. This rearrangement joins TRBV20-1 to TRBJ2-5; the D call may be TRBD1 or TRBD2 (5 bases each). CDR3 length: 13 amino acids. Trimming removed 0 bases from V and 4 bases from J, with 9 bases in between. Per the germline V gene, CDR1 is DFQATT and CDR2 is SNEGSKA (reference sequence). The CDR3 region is CSARDGTRETQYF. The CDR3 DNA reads TGCAGTGCTAGAGATGGGACCCGAGAGACCCAGTACTTC.

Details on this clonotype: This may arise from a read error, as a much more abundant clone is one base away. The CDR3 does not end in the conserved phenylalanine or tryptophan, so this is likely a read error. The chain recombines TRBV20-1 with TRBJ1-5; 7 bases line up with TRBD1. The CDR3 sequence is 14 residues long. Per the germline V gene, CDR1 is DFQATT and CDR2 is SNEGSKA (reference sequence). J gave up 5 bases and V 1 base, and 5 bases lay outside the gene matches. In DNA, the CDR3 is TGCAGTGCTAGAGTAAAAGGGGGCTATCAGCCCCAGCATGTT. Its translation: CSARVKGGYQPQHV.

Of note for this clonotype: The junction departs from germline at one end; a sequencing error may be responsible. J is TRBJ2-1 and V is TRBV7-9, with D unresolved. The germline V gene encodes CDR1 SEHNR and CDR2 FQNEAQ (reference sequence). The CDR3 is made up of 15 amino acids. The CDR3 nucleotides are TGTGCCAGCAGCTTAGTAGGGCTCTCCTACAATGGGCAGTTCTTC. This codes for CASSLVGLSYNGQFF.

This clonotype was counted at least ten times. CDR3 residues: CASSEWDTGELFF. CDR3 nucleotide sequence: TGTGCCAGCAGTGAGTGGGACACCGGGGAGCTGTTTTTT. The rearrangement uses TRBV9 and TRBJ2-2; D remains ambiguous. This CDR3 has 13 amino acids. Trimming removed 5 bases at V and 3 bases at J, with 8 bases between. Germline assignment: CDR1 SGDLS and CDR2 YYNGEE.

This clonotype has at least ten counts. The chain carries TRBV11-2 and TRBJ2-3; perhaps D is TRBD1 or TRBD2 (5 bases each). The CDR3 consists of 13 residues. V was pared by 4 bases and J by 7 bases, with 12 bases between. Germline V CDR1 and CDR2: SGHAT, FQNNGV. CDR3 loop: CASSSGASYTQYF. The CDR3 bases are TGTGCCAGCAGCTCCGGGGCGTCTTATACGCAGTATTTT.

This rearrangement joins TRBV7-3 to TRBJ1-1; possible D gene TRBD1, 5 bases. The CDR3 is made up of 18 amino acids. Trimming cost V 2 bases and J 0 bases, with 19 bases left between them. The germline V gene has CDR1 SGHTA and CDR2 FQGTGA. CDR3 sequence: CASSLFGQGGNMNTEAFF. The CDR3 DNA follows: TGTGCCAGCAGCTTATTCGGGCAGGGTGGCAATATGAACACTGAAGCTTTCTTT. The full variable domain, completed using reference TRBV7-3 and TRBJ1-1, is GAGVSQTPSNKVTEKGKYVELRCDPISGHTALYWYRQSLGQGPEFLIYFQGTGAADDSGLPNDRFFAVRPEGSVSTLKIQRTERGDSAVYLCASSLFGQGGNMNTEAFFGQGTRLTVV.

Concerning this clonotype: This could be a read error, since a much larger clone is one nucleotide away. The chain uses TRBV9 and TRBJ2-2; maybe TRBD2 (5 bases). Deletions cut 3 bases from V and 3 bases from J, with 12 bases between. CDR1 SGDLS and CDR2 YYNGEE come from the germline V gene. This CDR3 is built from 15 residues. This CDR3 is CASSAIGDYTGELFF. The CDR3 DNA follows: TGTGCCAGCAGCGCGATCGGGGATTACACCGGGGAGCTGTTTTTT. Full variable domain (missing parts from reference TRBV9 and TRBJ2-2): DSGVTQTPKHLITATGQRVTLRCSPRSGDLSVYWYQQSLDQGLQFLIQYYNGEERAKGNILERFSAQQFPDLHSELNLSSLELGDSALYFCASSAIGDYTGELFFGEGSRLTVL.